A single sample is the source of the 2 T cell receptor beta chains below, sequenced in a study of blood T cell repertoires in COVID-19. Using immunoSEQ multiplex PCR, the repertoire was profiled, and TCRdb retains in-frame clones only, with some absent. The sample consists of 360,000 or so clones, around 89% of them appearing once. Source material: peripheral blood. These receptors all stem from a man between 18 and 29 years old with active or convalescent COVID-19.

The table lists this clone with a few counts. The chain uses TRBV19 and TRBJ2-2; 9 bases agree with TRBD1. V shed 10 bases, J shed 4 bases, and the junction held 10 bases outside the gene matches. Germline-derived CDR1 and CDR2 are LNHDA and SQIVND (reference sequence). The CDR3 is 15 amino acids. As DNA, the CDR3 is TGTGCCACTAACGCCGGGACAGGGAGCACCGGGGAGCTGTTTTTT. It specifies CATNAGTGSTGELFF.

The chain couples TRBV28 to TRBJ1-2, with D possibly being TRBD1 (5 bases). Looked up from germline, CDR1 is MDHEN and CDR2 is SYDVKM. The V end lost 7 bases, the J end lost 10 bases, and 16 bases lay between the germline ends. This CDR3 contains 12 residues. The CDR3 DNA reads as TGTGCCAGCACCAAGTCATCACAGGCCTACACCTTC. This encodes CASTKSSQAYTF.